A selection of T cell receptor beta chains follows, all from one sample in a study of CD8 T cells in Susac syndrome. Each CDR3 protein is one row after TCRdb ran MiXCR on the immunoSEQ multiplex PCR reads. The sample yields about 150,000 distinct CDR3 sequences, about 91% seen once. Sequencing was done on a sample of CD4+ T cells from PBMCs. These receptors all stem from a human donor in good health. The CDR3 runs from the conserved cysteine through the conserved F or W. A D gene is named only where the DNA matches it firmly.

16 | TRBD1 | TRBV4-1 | CASSKNAGTANGKLFF
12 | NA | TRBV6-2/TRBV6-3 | CASTQGNQPQHF
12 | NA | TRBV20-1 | CSAMNSDQPQHF
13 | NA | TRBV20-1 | CSASPGGRQPQHF
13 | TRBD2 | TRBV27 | CASGRAGTDTQYF
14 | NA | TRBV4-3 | CASSQGEATGELFF
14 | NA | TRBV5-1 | CASSSSSSTDTQYF
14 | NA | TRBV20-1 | CSARDPGSSYEQYF
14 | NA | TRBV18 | CASSRGAQTYEQYF
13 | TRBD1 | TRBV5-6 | CASSFDREGEQFF
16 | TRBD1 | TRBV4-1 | CASSRARQGIKDTQYF
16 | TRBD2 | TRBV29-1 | CSAGGGSSGSSYEQYF
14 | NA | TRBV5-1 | CASTSGVSTDTQYF
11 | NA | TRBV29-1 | CSVDKNTEAFF
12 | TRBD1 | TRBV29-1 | CSVGQGAGEQYF
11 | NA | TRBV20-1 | CSALKGYEQYF
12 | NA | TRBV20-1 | CSATRLDTEAFF
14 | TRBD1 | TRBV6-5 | CASRSGTGRYGQYF
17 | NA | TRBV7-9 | CASSRGRGLASVQPQHF
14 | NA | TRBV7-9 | CASSLEAYGGAQYF
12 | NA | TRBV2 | CASSEGTYEQYF
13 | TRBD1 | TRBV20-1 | CSAAGQGPYEQYF
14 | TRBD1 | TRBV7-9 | CASSFGTGGYEQYF
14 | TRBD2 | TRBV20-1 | CSAGSGRALGEQFF
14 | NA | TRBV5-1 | CASFRTVNTGELFF
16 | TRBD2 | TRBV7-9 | CASSRRETSGSNEQFF
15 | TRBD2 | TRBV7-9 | CASSSTSGRTDTQYF
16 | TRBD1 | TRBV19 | CASSNVWAGGGTEAFF
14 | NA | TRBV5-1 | CASSLELSTDTQYF
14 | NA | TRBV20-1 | CSASPGYMNTEAFF
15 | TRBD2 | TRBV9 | CASSAGTSGYYEQYF
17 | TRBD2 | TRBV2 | CASKETSGRPRDNEQFF
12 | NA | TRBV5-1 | CASSLDDNEQFF
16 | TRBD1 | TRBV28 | CASSLMGQGAGETQYF
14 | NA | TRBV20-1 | CSATPGLTSYEQYF
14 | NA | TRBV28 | CASSAQGLTYEQYF
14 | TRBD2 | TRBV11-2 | CASSFSGETYEQYF
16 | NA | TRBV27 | CASSFGGAIAKNIQYF
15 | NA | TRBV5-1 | CASSLLGSRQETQYF
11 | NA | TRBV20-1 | CSAYVKREQFF
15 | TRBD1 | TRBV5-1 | CASSIGTGKPGELFF
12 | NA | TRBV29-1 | CSVGGGEETQYF
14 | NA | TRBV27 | CASSNLGWSSPLHF
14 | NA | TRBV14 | CASSQDRTSYGYTF
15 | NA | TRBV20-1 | CSARAQRADTDTQYF
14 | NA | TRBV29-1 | CSARGQNGLHEQYF
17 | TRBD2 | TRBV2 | CASRETSGAPAADTQYF
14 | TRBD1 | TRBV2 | CASRGQATNEKLFF